This passage covers 25 T cell receptor beta chains from one sample sequenced in a study of T cell responses to AZD1222 COVID-19 vaccine. Profiling relied on immunoSEQ multiplex PCR, and the TCRdb table lists in-frame clones only, not all of them. The profile covers fewer than 180,000 clones, with 80% to 95% appearing a single time and less than 3.5% taken by the ten largest. Sequences were derived from peripheral blood, sampled 28 days after the second AZD1222 dose. These receptor sequences come from an adult who received the AZD1222 COVID-19 vaccine.

This chain connects TRBV3-1 (or the pseudogene TRBV3-2) to TRBJ2-7, with 7 bases identical to TRBD1. The CDR3 loop spans 16 amino acids. V gave up 6 bases and J gave up 2 bases; unmatched junction bases: 13. Germline lookup yields CDR1 LGHDT and CDR2 YNNKEL (reference sequence). This chain's CDR3 is CASRNFRETGTYEQYF. The CDR3, as DNA: TGTGCCAGCAGGAATTTTAGGGAGACAGGGACCTACGAGCAGTACTTC.

The chain joins TRBV10-2 to TRBJ2-1, with 10 bases identical to TRBD2. The J segment lost 8 bases and the V segment lost 7 bases, leaving 8 bases of the junction unmatched. Per germline, CDR1 WSHSY and CDR2 SAAADI. The CDR3 runs to 14 residues. In nucleotides, the CDR3 is TGCGCCAGCAACCCTAGCGGGAGTAGGTATGAGCAGTTCTTC. Translating it yields CASNPSGSRYEQFF.

The CDR3 nucleotides are TGTGCCAGCAGTGCCGGGACATGGACTGAAGCTTTCTTT. Amino acids: CASSAGTWTEAFF. The rearrangement links TRBV25-1 to TRBJ1-1; D is possibly TRBD1 (6 bases). This CDR3 has 13 amino acids. Trimming removed 4 bases at V and 5 bases at J, with 11 bases between. Germline lookup yields CDR1 MGHDK and CDR2 SYGVNS.

V gene TRBV29-1 combines with J gene TRBJ1-1; the D gene is possibly TRBD1 (6 bases). The CDR3 is 13 amino acids. The V and J ends lost 2 bases and 2 bases respectively, with 9 bases between them. The germline gives CDR1 SQVTM, CDR2 ANQGSEA. The CDR3 DNA reads TGCAGCGTTGAACCCGGGACAAACACTGAAGCTTTCTTT. Protein product: CSVEPGTNTEAFF.

The chain carries TRBV3-1 (or the pseudogene TRBV3-2) and TRBJ2-5, with 7 nucleotides matching TRBD1. The CDR3 spans 15 residues. The junction had 7 bases not matched to a gene; V was cut back by 2 bases and J by 4 bases. Germline loops: CDR1 LGHDT, CDR2 YNNKEL (reference sequence). In nucleotides, the CDR3 is TGTGCCAGCAGCCAACCACAGGGGAGAGGAGAGACCCAGTACTTC. Its translation: CASSQPQGRGETQYF.

V gene TRBV7-9 combines with J gene TRBJ2-1, with TRBD1 matching 7 bases. Germline V gene sequence: CDR1 SEHNR, CDR2 FQNEAQ (reference sequence). The CDR3 contains 15 residues. Germline trimming cut 5 bases from V and 2 bases from J; bases unmatched to any gene: 6. The CDR3 nucleotides read TGTGCCAGCAGCCCAAGACAGGGACCCTACAATGAGCAGTTCTTC. Protein product: CASSPRQGPYNEQFF. Supplemented by reference TRBV7-9 and TRBJ2-1, the full variable domain reads DTGVSQNPRHKITKRGQNVTFRCDPISEHNRLYWYRQTLGQGPEFLTYFQNEAQLEKSRLLSDRFSAERPKGSFSTLEIQRTEQGDSAMYLCASSPRQGPYNEQFFGPGTRLTVL.

J is TRBJ1-5 and V is TRBV19; D not resolved. Germline CDR1 LNHDA, CDR2 SQIVND (reference sequence). V was shortened by 9 bases and J by 0 bases, with 9 bases between the two germline ends. CDR3 length: 13 amino acids. DNA for the CDR3: TGTGCCAGCGATCAGTATAGCAATCAGCCCCAGCATTTT. Protein product: CASDQYSNQPQHF.

The chain uses TRBV15 and TRBJ1-2; the match to TRBD1 covers 11 bases. CDR1 LNHNV and CDR2 YYDKDF come from the germline V gene (reference sequence). The CDR3 totals 16 residues. V shed 0 bases, J shed 8 bases, and the junction held 8 bases outside the gene matches. CDR3 DNA: TGTGCCACCAGCAGAGATTTCGGGACAGGGGGACAGGGCTACACCTTC. Its translation: CATSRDFGTGGQGYTF.

In its sample, this clone was seen a few times. This chain links TRBV12-3 or TRBV12-4 with TRBJ1-2, with D perhaps matching TRBD1 (6 bases). Trimming removed 1 base at V and 5 bases at J, with 8 bases between. The CDR3 is 13 residues long. CDR3 sequence (DNA): TGTGCCAGCAGTTTAGACAGGGAGTATGGCTACACCTTC. As protein: CASSLDREYGYTF.

The gene calls are TRBV29-1 and TRBJ1-1; D may be TRBD1 (6 bases). Germline V lookup: CDR1 SQVTM, CDR2 ANQGSEA. V was clipped by 7 bases and J by 8 bases, with 14 bases between them. This CDR3 contains 11 residues. CDR3 coding DNA: TGCAGCGCCCTTGACAGGTACGAAGCTTTCTTT. Amino acids: CSALDRYEAFF.

The rearrangement uses TRBV19 and TRBJ1-2; perhaps TRBD1 as D (5 bases). CDR1 and CDR2 (germline): LNHDA, SQIVND (reference sequence). V shed 3 bases and J shed 5 bases, with 10 bases lying between them. The CDR3 is 13 amino acids. The CDR3 reads CASSMSGEYGYTF. The DNA of the CDR3 is TGTGCCAGTAGTATGTCGGGGGAGTATGGCTACACCTTC.

The chain is built from TRBV24-1 and TRBJ2-3; weak D call: TRBD2 (5 bases). The CDR3 totals 18 residues. V was pared by 4 bases and J by 3 bases, with 22 bases between. In germline, CDR1 is KGHDR, CDR2 SFDVKD. CDR3: CATSESGEVWITTDTQYF. Here the CDR3 DNA reads TGTGCCACCAGTGAATCCGGGGAAGTGTGGATTACTACAGATACGCAGTATTTT.

The chain has TRBV21-1 and TRBJ2-7; the DNA was not used to check the table's D call, TRBD2. TRBV21-1 is reported as a pseudogene. The CDR3 consists of 17 residues. The CDR3 nucleotides are TGTGCCAGCAGCAACCTTCCTAGCATTGTCTCTCCTTACGAGCAGTACTTC. This translates into CASSNLPSIVSPYEQYF.

The chain is built from TRBV15 and TRBJ1-2; a possible D gene is TRBD1 (6 bases). The germline gives CDR1 LNHNV, CDR2 YYDKDF (reference sequence). The length of the CDR3 is 18 residues. V was shortened by 1 base and J by 6 bases, with 24 bases between the two germline ends. Here the CDR3 reads CATSRGTGGAGLKDGYTF. The CDR3 nucleotides read TGTGCCACCAGCAGAGGGACGGGGGGGGCAGGTCTTAAGGATGGCTACACCTTC. The full variable domain, its missing parts supplied by reference TRBV15 and TRBJ1-2, is DAMVIQNPRYQVTQFGKPVTLSCSQTLNHNVMYWYQQKSSQAPKLLFHYYDKDFNNEADTPDNFQSRRPNTSFCFLDIRSPGLGDTAMYLCATSRGTGGAGLKDGYTFGSGTRLTVV.

This chain links TRBV30 with TRBJ1-1; maybe TRBD1 (5 bases). The CDR3 has 18 residues. CDR1 is GTSNPN and CDR2 is SVGIG in the germline V gene (reference sequence). V was clipped by 0 bases and J by 3 bases, with 23 bases between them. The CDR3 loop reads CAWSVEPPSGQVYTEAFF. The DNA for the CDR3 is TGTGCCTGGAGTGTGGAACCCCCCTCAGGGCAGGTCTACACTGAAGCTTTCTTT.

The genes are TRBV12-5 and TRBJ2-7, with 9 bases fitting TRBD2. Unmatched junction bases numbered 6, after V lost 6 bases and J lost 0 bases. CDR3 size: 15 residues. Germline lookup yields CDR1 LGHNT and CDR2 FRNRAP. Written as DNA, the CDR3 is TGTGCTAGTGGCGAGTATAGCGGGAGCTCCTACGAGCAGTACTTC. Amino acids: CASGEYSGSSYEQYF.

V is TRBV6-5 and J is TRBJ2-1; the D call may be TRBD1 or TRBD2 (5 bases each). The CDR3 loop spans 15 amino acids. Trimming removed 7 bases from V and 2 bases from J, with 15 bases in between. The germline CDR1 and CDR2 sequences are MNHEY and SVGAGI. This CDR3 is CASTIGTNTYNEQFF. In DNA form, the CDR3 reads TGTGCCAGCACCATCGGGACGAATACCTACAATGAGCAGTTCTTC.

The chain carries TRBV19 and TRBJ2-1, with D possibly TRBD1 on 6 matching bases. Germline V gene lookup returns CDR1 LNHDA and CDR2 SQIVND (reference sequence). V lost 7 bases, J lost 3 bases, and 10 bases lay in between. This CDR3 is built from 13 residues. CDR3 in DNA: TGTGCCAGTACCTTGACAGGCTACAATGAGCAGTTCTTC. Translation: CASTLTGYNEQFF.

The rearrangement links TRBV2 to TRBJ1-1; 9 positions match TRBD1. CDR3 length equals 14 residues. Germline V gene data show CDR1 as SNHLY and CDR2 as FYNNEI. Trimming took 6 bases from V and 4 from J; bases not matched to a gene: 6. CDR3 coding DNA: TGTGCCAGCAGAAGGGGACAGGGCGGCACTGAAGCTTTCTTT. Its translation is CASRRGQGGTEAFF.

The chain couples TRBV5-1 to TRBJ2-5; 8 bases agree with TRBD2. Per germline, CDR1 SGHRS and CDR2 YFSETQ. V shed 4 bases and J 2 bases; nucleotides not matched to a gene: 10. The CDR3 has 16 amino acids. Written as DNA, the CDR3 is TGCGCCAGCAGCACCGGGCCTAGCGGGCCTCAAGAGACCCAGTACTTC. Its translation is CASSTGPSGPQETQYF.

The chain employs TRBV18 and TRBJ2-6; 7 bases agree with TRBD1. V lost 4 bases and J lost 2; bases outside the gene matches: 8. From germline, CDR1 is KGHSH and CDR2 LQKENI. This CDR3 region has 17 residues. The CDR3 DNA reads TGTGCCAGCTCACTCGGGTCCCAGGGGGCTGGGGCCAACGTCCTGACTTTC. Protein sequence: CASSLGSQGAGANVLTF.

This chain joins TRBV6-6 and TRBJ2-1; the D gene could be TRBD1 or TRBD2 (6 bases each). The V gene lost 5 bases and the J gene lost 7 bases, with 12 bases spanning the gap. CDR1 is MNHNY and CDR2 is SVGAGI in the germline V gene (reference sequence). This CDR3 is 13 amino acids long. The CDR3 DNA follows: TGTGCCAGCAGTGGGGGGACACCAAATGAGCAGTTCTTC. Its translation: CASSGGTPNEQFF.

This clone was recorded a few times. The rearrangement uses TRBV5-5 and TRBJ1-1; 9 bases are shared with TRBD1. This CDR3 region has 16 residues. Trimming removed 0 bases from V and 5 bases from J; junction bases left unmatched: 8. In germline, CDR1 is SGHKS, CDR2 YYEKEE (reference sequence). The CDR3: CASSLAPGQGETEAFF. As DNA, the CDR3 is TGTGCCAGCAGCTTGGCCCCGGGACAGGGTGAAACTGAAGCTTTCTTT.

This sequence joins TRBV2 and TRBJ2-7; 8 nucleotides line up with TRBD2. Germline V gene data show CDR1 as SNHLY and CDR2 as FYNNEI. V gave up 3 bases and J gave up 0 bases; unmatched junction bases: 7. This CDR3 has 16 residues. CDR3 sequence (DNA): TGTGCCAGCAGTGATTGGGTTAGCGGGAACTCCTACGAGCAGTACTTC. It is translated as CASSDWVSGNSYEQYF. Variable domain in full (rest from reference TRBV2 and TRBJ2-7): EPEVTQTPSHQVTQMGQEVILRCVPISNHLYFYWYRQILGQKVEFLVSFYNNEISEKSEIFDDQFSVERPDGSNFTLKIRSTKLEDSAMYFCASSDWVSGNSYEQYFGPGTRLTVT.

The V call is TRBV5-1, the J call TRBJ1-1; a possible D gene is TRBD1 (5 bases). Looked up from germline, CDR1 is SGHRS and CDR2 is YFSETQ. V gave up 0 bases and J gave up 4 bases, with 13 bases separating them. The CDR3 spans 15 residues. The CDR3 DNA sequence: TGCGCCAGCAGCTTGGCCGACCGGGACGGCACTGAAGCTTTCTTT. It codes for CASSLADRDGTEAFF.